The 29 T cell receptor beta chains below come from one sample, sequenced in a study of CD8+CD57+ T cells in acquired aplastic anemia. Genomic DNA served as template for TCR beta VDJ and CDR3 profiling. TCRdb called the reads again in MiXCR, with one record for every CDR3 protein. Here the sample spans roughly 81,000 distinct CDR3 sequences, around 44% being singletons. The sequencing input was sorted CD4+, CD8+, or CD8+CD57+ T cells (not recorded which) from PBMCs. The receptors originated from a human donor in good health, serving as a control.

This clonotype has at least ten counts. The chain has TRBV10-2 and TRBJ2-3; 8 positions match TRBD2. From germline, CDR1 is WSHSY and CDR2 SAAADI. V gave up 3 bases and J gave up 2 bases; unmatched junction bases: 10. The CDR3 covers 17 residues. The CDR3 coding sequence is TGCGCCAGCAGTGACCAAGCGGGGGCCCATTCCACAGATACGCAGTATTTT. It translates to CASSDQAGAHSTDTQYF.

The chain employs TRBV15 and TRBJ1-5; maybe TRBD1 (6 bases). CDR3 length equals 16 residues. The V gene lost 4 bases and the J gene lost 7 bases, with 20 bases spanning the gap. Germline CDR1 is LNHNV and CDR2 is YYDKDF (reference sequence). The CDR3 sequence: CATSNGGNRVRQPQHF. CDR3 DNA: TGTGCCACCAGCAATGGCGGTAACAGGGTAAGGCAGCCCCAGCATTTT.

The J gene is TRBJ2-3, the V gene TRBV24-1, with TRBD1 matching 7 bases. CDR3 length equals 15 residues. V gave up 4 bases and J gave up 6 bases; unmatched junction bases: 9. Germline V CDR1 and CDR2: KGHDR, SFDVKD. In DNA form, the CDR3 reads TGTGCCACCAGTGACTCGACAGGGCCTGGGGATACGCAGTATTTT. Protein sequence: CATSDSTGPGDTQYF.

This clonotype was seen repeatedly, ten times or more. The V call is TRBV9, the J call TRBJ2-2; D unresolved. Per the germline V gene, CDR1 is SGDLS and CDR2 is YYNGEE. There are 12 residues in the CDR3. Trimming stripped 0 bases from V and 7 bases from J, with 4 bases between. The DNA of the CDR3 is TGTGCCAGCAGCGTAGTCCACGGGGAGCTGTTTTTT. Residues: CASSVVHGELFF.

This clonotype was recorded at least ten times. This chain links TRBV20-1 with TRBJ2-5; D perhaps matches TRBD1 (5 bases). The V end was cut by 0 bases, the J end by 5 bases, with 13 bases between. CDR1 and CDR2 (germline): DFQATT, SNEGSKA (reference sequence). This CDR3 is 14 amino acids long. This CDR3 is CSARDPGQGETQYF. CDR3 coding DNA: TGCAGTGCTAGAGATCCGGGCCAGGGTGAGACCCAGTACTTC.

This clonotype was seen ten or more times. The chain links TRBV19 to TRBJ2-5; 7 nucleotides agree with TRBD1. CDR3 length equals 14 residues. Germline V gene sequence: CDR1 LNHDA, CDR2 SQIVND (reference sequence). The J segment lost 1 base and the V segment lost 6 bases, leaving 5 bases of the junction unmatched. The CDR3 coding sequence is TGTGCCAGTAGCCCGGGACAGATCCAAGAGACCCAGTACTTC. Translating gives CASSPGQIQETQYF.

This chain links TRBV15 with TRBJ2-7; D is possibly TRBD2 (5 bases). This CDR3 region has 13 residues. V was cut by 0 bases and J by 4 bases, with 7 bases left in between. From germline, CDR1 is LNHNV and CDR2 YYDKDF (reference sequence). The CDR3 spells CATSRELAYEQYF. CDR3 sequence (DNA): TGTGCCACCAGCAGAGAGCTAGCTTACGAGCAGTACTTC.

This clonotype was counted ten times or more. A much larger clone lies one base from this, so it may be a read error. This rearrangement joins TRBV24-1 to TRBJ1-1; D is possibly TRBD1 (6 bases). Germline values: CDR1 KGHDR, CDR2 SFDVKD. V shed 3 bases and J shed 5 bases, with 12 bases lying between them. This CDR3 is built from 14 residues. This CDR3 is CATSDTGQGTEAFF. DNA of the CDR3: TGTGCCACCAGTGATACAGGGCAGGGGACTGAAGCTTTCTTT.

This clonotype was observed many times. The CDR3 DNA reads TGCAGTGCTGGACAGGGGAACACTGAAGCTTTCTTT. This encodes CSAGQGNTEAFF. The chain uses TRBV20-1 and TRBJ1-1; TRBD1 aligns across 8 bases. Germline V CDR1 and CDR2: DFQATT, SNEGSKA (reference sequence). J lost 1 base, V lost 5 bases, and 0 bases had no gene match. The CDR3 sequence is 12 residues long.

This clonotype was observed at least ten times. V is TRBV12-5 and J is TRBJ2-7; D unresolved. V was cut by 1 base and J by 7 bases, with 11 bases left in between. Per the germline V gene, CDR1 is LGHNT and CDR2 is FRNRAP. The CDR3 is made up of 13 amino acids. CDR3 region: CASGLGSTYEQYF. The CDR3 DNA reads TGTGCTAGTGGTTTGGGGAGCACGTATGAGCAGTACTTC.

The chain combines TRBV19 with TRBJ1-5; D might be TRBD1 (5 bases). The V end was cut by 5 bases, the J end by 6 bases, with 11 bases between. CDR1 LNHDA and CDR2 SQIVND come from the germline V gene (reference sequence). The CDR3 sequence is 13 residues long. The CDR3 DNA is TGTGCCAGTAGTGGGGCGGAGACTCAGCCCCAGCATTTT. Protein product: CASSGAETQPQHF.

In its sample, this clonotype was seen a few times. V gene TRBV4-2 combines with J gene TRBJ1-1; 7 bases map to TRBD1. The V gene end was trimmed by 8 bases and the J gene end by 1 base; junction bases not matched to a gene: 19. The CDR3 totals 18 residues. Per the germline V gene, CDR1 is LGHNA and CDR2 is YNFKEQ. This CDR3 reads CASYFWKGTEDGNTEAFF. In DNA form, the CDR3 reads TGTGCCAGCTATTTCTGGAAAGGGACAGAGGACGGGAACACTGAAGCTTTCTTT.

In its sample, this clonotype was seen once. The rearrangement joins TRBV7-2 to TRBJ1-6; 7 nucleotides agree with TRBD1. Germline V gene sequence: CDR1 SGHTA, CDR2 FQGNSA. The CDR3 length is 14 residues. After removal of 6 bases from V and 9 bases from J, the junction contained 8 bases not matched to a gene. The CDR3 bases are TGTGCCAGCAGTCCTGACAGGGTTGGTTCACCCCTCCACTTT. This gives the protein CASSPDRVGSPLHF.

A remark on this clonotype: This may be a read error: a much more frequent sequence differs by one nucleotide. The chain carries TRBV4-1 and TRBJ1-1, with a tentative D call TRBD1 (5 bases). The CDR3 runs 14 residues. Germline values: CDR1 MGHRA, CDR2 YSYEKL. The CDR3, as DNA: TGCGCCAACAGCCAAGGGGCAGGCAACACTGAAGCTTTCTTT. Protein: CANSQGAGNTEAFF.

The chain uses TRBV29-1 and TRBJ1-1; D is undetermined. The CDR3 has 13 residues. Germline lookup yields CDR1 SQVTM and CDR2 ANQGSEA. Deletions cut 0 bases from V and 3 bases from J, with 8 bases between. Written as DNA, the CDR3 is TGCAGCGTTGAAGAGGGGTTCGACACTGAAGCTTTCTTT. Its protein product is CSVEEGFDTEAFF.

Details on this clonotype: This may be a read error: a much more frequent sequence differs by one nucleotide. The chain has TRBV20-1 and TRBJ1-1; possible D gene TRBD1, 5 bases. The CDR3 covers 15 residues. Germline V gene data show CDR1 as DFQATT and CDR2 as SNEGSKA (reference sequence). CDR3 residues: CGARDWQGEGTEAFF. DNA of the CDR3: TGCGGTGCTAGAGATTGGCAGGGAGAGGGCACTGAAGCTTTCTTT.

This clonotype occurred many times. The V call is TRBV20-1, the J call TRBJ2-3; D is undetermined. The CDR3 has 15 amino acids. The germline gives CDR1 DFQATT, CDR2 SNEGSKA (reference sequence). The V end lost 0 bases, the J end lost 3 bases, and 13 bases lay between the germline ends. CDR3 coding DNA: TGCAGTGCTAGAGACACGGAGTCGGTTACAGATACGCAGTATTTT. Residues: CSARDTESVTDTQYF.

For this clonotype: A much larger clone sits a single nucleotide away, making a read error possible. A read error is likely, as this CDR3 ends without the conserved phenylalanine or tryptophan. This sequence joins TRBV6-1 and TRBJ2-7; TRBD2 might be the D (6 bases). Germline CDR1 is MNHNS and CDR2 is SASEGT. This CDR3 comprises 13 residues. Trimming took off 6 bases at V and 0 bases at J, with 9 bases between the two ends. The CDR3 sequence: CASSPGLSYEQYS. In DNA, the CDR3 is TGTGCCAGCAGCCCGGGACTCTCCTACGAGCAGTACTCC.

This sequence joins TRBV15 and TRBJ2-1; possible D gene TRBD2, 6 bases. The CDR3 loop spans 14 amino acids. Per germline, CDR1 LNHNV and CDR2 YYDKDF (reference sequence). V lost 3 bases, J lost 10 bases, and 16 bases lay in between. CDR3 region: CATSSGGQMEEQFF. In DNA, the CDR3 is TGTGCCACCAGCAGCGGGGGTCAGATGGAAGAGCAGTTCTTC.

This clonotype has only a few counts. The chain couples TRBV25-1 to TRBJ1-6; TRBD1 agrees at 10 bases. V was clipped by 6 bases and J by 8 bases; unmatched bases: 1. CDR3 length: 13 amino acids. Germline loops: CDR1 MGHDK, CDR2 SYGVNS. The CDR3 loop is CASRDRGDSPLHF. The CDR3 nucleotides are TGTGCCAGCAGGGACAGGGGGGATTCACCCCTCCACTTT.

With respect to this clonotype: A much more abundant neighbour one base away suggests this may be a read error. This chain joins TRBV5-1 and TRBJ1-6; D unresolved. Trimming removed 1 base at V and 0 bases at J, with 8 bases between. This CDR3 is 16 amino acids long. Germline V gives CDR1 SGHRS, CDR2 YFSETQ. The DNA for the CDR3 is TGCGCCAGCAGCTTGCAAACGAGCTCCTATAATTCACCCCTCCACTTT. Translating gives CASSLQTSSYNSPLHF.

The chain has TRBV29-1 and TRBJ2-5, with a weak D call TRBD2 (6 bases). The CDR3 consists of 13 residues. Germline V CDR1 and CDR2: SQVTM, ANQGSEA. V was cut by 2 bases and J by 4 bases, with 11 bases left in between. CDR3 amino acids: CSVERGGIETQYF. CDR3 DNA: TGCAGCGTTGAAAGGGGAGGTATAGAGACCCAGTACTTC.

This chain connects TRBV10-3 to TRBJ2-3; D ambiguous. The CDR3 length is 14 residues. V lost 0 bases and J lost 5, with 9 bases in between. Germline-derived CDR1 and CDR2 are ENHRY and SYGVKD. The CDR3 here is CAISESRDKDTQYF. The CDR3 DNA is TGTGCCATCAGTGAGTCGAGAGACAAAGATACGCAGTATTTT.

This clonotype was counted many times. The V and J genes are TRBV9 and TRBJ2-3, with D possibly being TRBD1 or TRBD2 (5 bases each). The germline V and J ends were trimmed by 4 bases and 6 bases, with 12 bases remaining between them. CDR3 length: 13 amino acids. Looked up from germline, CDR1 is SGDLS and CDR2 is YYNGEE. The CDR3 protein is CASSSSWGDTQYF. The CDR3 bases are TGTGCCAGCAGCTCCTCATGGGGGGATACGCAGTATTTT.

This clonotype was counted many times. This chain links TRBV20-1 with TRBJ2-3, with 12 bases that match TRBD2. The germline CDR1 and CDR2 sequences are DFQATT and SNEGSKA (reference sequence). Trimming cost V 3 bases and J 4 bases; bases outside gene matches: 8. This CDR3 has 16 residues. CDR3 nucleotides: TGCAGTGCTAGCCCCCGGACTAGCGGGATGTCAGATACGCAGTATTTT. Protein sequence: CSASPRTSGMSDTQYF.

This clonotype was seen repeatedly, ten times or more. The V call is TRBV2, the J call TRBJ2-5; TRBD2 agrees at 11 bases. The CDR3 spans 15 residues. Germline CDR1 and CDR2: SNHLY and FYNNEI. V lost 7 bases to trimming and J lost 3 bases; unmatched junction nucleotides: 7. This CDR3 reads CASIGLAGVKETQYF. In DNA, the CDR3 is TGTGCCAGCATTGGACTAGCGGGTGTTAAAGAGACCCAGTACTTC.

This rearrangement joins TRBV29-1 to TRBJ2-3; no clear D gene. The germline V gene has CDR1 SQVTM and CDR2 ANQGSEA. The V end was cut by 4 bases, the J end by 2 bases, with 10 bases between. The CDR3 has 13 amino acids. The CDR3 loop reads CSVGHVITDTQYF. The CDR3 DNA reads as TGCAGCGTTGGTCACGTAATCACAGATACGCAGTATTTT.

Comments on this clonotype: Given the absence of the conserved phenylalanine or tryptophan at the CDR3 end, a read error is likely. The rearrangement uses TRBV9 and TRBJ1-6, with 8 nucleotides matching TRBD1. The CDR3 totals 14 residues. Per the germline V gene, CDR1 is SGDLS and CDR2 is YYNGEE. This chain's CDR3 is CASSAGTGSSSLHS. In nucleotides, the CDR3 is TGTGCCAGCAGCGCCGGGACAGGTTCTTCATCCCTCCACTCT.

Note on this clonotype: One end of the junction fails to match germline, which may point to a read error. The chain couples TRBV4-1 to TRBJ1-5; D is ambiguous. Germline V lookup: CDR1 MGHRA, CDR2 YSYEKL. The CDR3 is 15 residues long. This CDR3 is CAGSPGLSSNQPQHF. The CDR3 DNA is TGCGCCGGCAGCCCGGGCCTCTCCAGCAATCAGCCCCAGCATTTT.